These T cell receptor beta chains were read from a single sample in a study of blood T cell repertoires in COVID-19. TCRdb keeps only in-frame clones here, not all; method: immunoSEQ multiplex PCR. Here the sample spans roughly 100,000 clones, over 75% being singletons. Sequenced material: peripheral blood. The source of these receptors is a woman aged 25 to 39 with acute or convalescent COVID-19. CDR3s include the opening cysteine and the closing phenylalanine or tryptophan. A D gene is named only where the DNA matches it firmly. The size field is filled for only some rows; it gives once, few, many or a size class.

cdr3_nt	cdr3_aa	clone_size	v_call	j_call	d_call
TGTGCCAGCAGCCAAGGAGGGGGCTTTAATGAAAAACTGTTTTTT	CASSQGGGFNEKLFF	.	TRBV3-1/TRBV3-2	TRBJ1-4	TRBD1
TGTGCCAGCAGTTTGGGACAGCCGGAGCAGTTCTTC	CASSLGQPEQFF	.	TRBV6-2/TRBV6-3	TRBJ2-1	TRBD1
TGCGCCAGCAGCTTGGCTGGGGGCATGGATACGCAGTATTTT	CASSLAGGMDTQYF	.	TRBV5-1	TRBJ2-3	.
TGCGCCAGCAGACCAGGGGACACTGAAGCTTTCTTT	CASRPGDTEAFF	once	TRBV10-2	TRBJ1-1	.
TGTGCCAGTAGTATAGACAGGGTGAATCAGCCCCAGCATTTT	CASSIDRVNQPQHF	few	TRBV19	TRBJ1-5	.
TGTGCCAGCCGGTTGGAGCTCGAAGCTTTCTTT	CASRLELEAFF	.	TRBV28	TRBJ1-1	.
TGTGCCAGCAGTTTGAGGACAAATTACAATGAGCAGTTCTTC	CASSLRTNYNEQFF	.	TRBV27	TRBJ2-1	.
TGTGCCAGCAGCTTACTAGTGGGGAGTCCCTATGGCTACACCTTC	CASSLLVGSPYGYTF	.	TRBV7-9	TRBJ1-2	.
TGTGCCAGCAGTTTTGCCCCCCCCTCCGGGACACCGAACACCGGGGAGCTGTTTTTT	CASSFAPPSGTPNTGELFF	.	TRBV27	TRBJ2-2	.
TGTGCCAGCAGCTTAGACATTCAGAGCTCCTACAATGAGCAGTTCTTC	CASSLDIQSSYNEQFF	.	TRBV5-4	TRBJ2-1	.
TGTGCCAGCAGTGCGGACAGGAGTTATAGCAATCAGCCCCAGCATTTT	CASSADRSYSNQPQHF	.	TRBV27	TRBJ1-5	TRBD1
TGCGCCAGCAGCTTGGAACCCGGACAGGGTGGAGGAGGGACCCTCCACTTT	CASSLEPGQGGGGTLHF	.	TRBV5-1	TRBJ1-6	TRBD1
TGTGCCAGTACCATTCTGACAGGGAACACTGAAGCTTTCTTT	CASTILTGNTEAFF	.	TRBV19	TRBJ1-1	.
TGTGCCAGCTCACGCGAGCAGGGTAACACTGAAGCTTTCTTT	CASSREQGNTEAFF	.	TRBV18	TRBJ1-1	.
TGCGCCAGCAGCAAACTAAGCCCCAACACCGGGGAGCTGTTTTTT	CASSKLSPNTGELFF	.	TRBV5-1	TRBJ2-2	.
TGTGCCAGCAGCTTAGCCTCCGGGGGGAGGAACGAGCAGTACTTC	CASSLASGGRNEQYF	.	TRBV7-9	TRBJ2-7	TRBD2
TGTGCCAGCAGCCGGTCAGGGGCAAGCAAGGACATTCAGTACTTC	CASSRSGASKDIQYF	.	TRBV7-9	TRBJ2-4	.
TGTGCCAGCACCGACGACAGTTTTCACCCCACAGATACGCAGTATTTT	CASTDDSFHPTDTQYF	.	TRBV6-6	TRBJ2-3	.
TGTGCCAGCAGTTATTCTGTGGGCTCACCCCTCCACTTT	CASSYSVGSPLHF	.	TRBV6-6	TRBJ1-6	.
TGTGCCAGCAACGAACAGGGGCGGAACACTGAAGCTTTCTTT	CASNEQGRNTEAFF	.	TRBV28	TRBJ1-1	TRBD1
TGTGCCAGCAGTTCCTCCCCCTACGAGCAGTACTTC	CASSSSPYEQYF	.	TRBV7-2	TRBJ2-7	.
TGTGCCAGCAGACTTTGGGGGGAAAAGAGAACTGAAGCTTTCTTT	CASRLWGEKRTEAFF	.	TRBV14	TRBJ1-1	.
TGTGCCAGCAGTGACTCAGGGGTACAAGGGAAAGATACGCAGTATTTT	CASSDSGVQGKDTQYF	.	TRBV2	TRBJ2-3	.
TGTGCCACCAGTGTTAGGACAGGGTACAATGAGCAGTTCTTC	CATSVRTGYNEQFF	.	TRBV24-1	TRBJ2-1	TRBD1
TGTGCCAGCAGCTTATTCGGGGGACCGGGCCTAAAAACCCTCTATGGCTACACCTTC	CASSLFGGPGLKTLYGYTF	.	TRBV7-8	TRBJ1-2	.
TGTGCCAGCTCGCTTGCGACTAGCGGAGCCTACAATGAGCAGTTCTTC	CASSLATSGAYNEQFF	.	TRBV18	TRBJ2-1	TRBD2
TGCGCCAGCAGCTTAGACAGGCGGACTGAAAAACTGTTTTTT	CASSLDRRTEKLFF	once	TRBV5-1	TRBJ1-4	.
TGCGCCAGCAGCCCCGGACAGGGGACCGTCAATTTTGGCTACACCTTC	CASSPGQGTVNFGYTF	.	TRBV5-1	TRBJ1-2	TRBD1
TGTGCCACCAGCAGAGATTCAGGGGGCTATGGCTACACCTTC	CATSRDSGGYGYTF	few	TRBV15	TRBJ1-2	TRBD1
TGTGCCATCTCGGGACAGGGGGCGCCTGGCTACACCTTC	CAISGQGAPGYTF	once	TRBV28	TRBJ1-2	TRBD1
TGTGCCAGCAGGCGGGAATGGAACACTGAAGCTTTCTTT	CASRREWNTEAFF	.	TRBV5-8	TRBJ1-1	.
TGTGCCAGCTCGCCGGGACAGCGCTACGAGCAGTACTTC	CASSPGQRYEQYF	.	TRBV18	TRBJ2-7	TRBD1